A selection of T cell receptor beta chains follows, all from one sample in a study of shared clonotypes between healthy human individuals. The method was immunoSEQ multiplex PCR; TCRdb's version includes in-frame clones alone and lacks a portion of them. The sample lists about 2.4 million clones; 90% to 95% were seen once. The source material was naive CD4+ T cells from PBMCs. The receptors were sampled from a man between 18 and 35 years old in good health. Some clones in this sample may be carry-over from other donors' samples. CDR3s include the opening cysteine and the closing phenylalanine or tryptophan. D genes are given only for firm matches.

V,D,J,DNA,CDR3
TRBV5-1,.,TRBJ2-2,TGCGCCAGCAGCACTCCCCCCGGGGAGCTGTTTTTT,CASSTPPGELFF
TRBV6-5,.,TRBJ1-3,TGTGCCAGCAGTTACTCGCAGGGGTGGGCTGGAAACACCATATATTTT,CASSYSQGWAGNTIYF
TRBV7-2,.,TRBJ2-7,TGTGCCAGCAGCTTATCCATCTACGAGCAGTACTTC,CASSLSIYEQYF
TRBV6-1,.,TRBJ2-1,TGTGCCAGCAGTGCCCAGGGCAGTAGCTCCTACAATGAGCAGTTCTTC,CASSAQGSSSYNEQFF
TRBV4-1,.,TRBJ2-7,TGCGCCAGCAGCCAATCTGTCGTACCACGGGAGATGCGCGAGCAGTACTTC,CASSQSVVPREMREQYF
TRBV7-3,TRBD2,TRBJ2-3,TGTGCCAGCAGCTTAGGGACTAGCGGCACAGATACGCAGTATTTT,CASSLGTSGTDTQYF
TRBV5-1,TRBD1,TRBJ2-1,TGCGCCAGCAGCCGGGACAGAGACTCCTACAATGAGCAGTTCTTC,CASSRDRDSYNEQFF
TRBV28,TRBD2,TRBJ2-2,TGTGCCAGCAGAGATAGCGGGAGGGCGAGGAACACCGGGGAGCTGTTTTTT,CASRDSGRARNTGELFF
TRBV11-3,.,TRBJ2-5,TGTGCCAGCAGCTTATCCCCCGGTGAGACCCAGTACTTC,CASSLSPGETQYF
TRBV6-5,TRBD1,TRBJ1-2,TGTGCCAGCAGTCAGACAGGGGCGGGGGGCTACACCTTC,CASSQTGAGGYTF
TRBV5-1,.,TRBJ2-7,TGCGCCAGCAGCCAGCTGGGCGAGCAGTACTTC,CASSQLGEQYF
TRBV5-6,.,TRBJ1-5,TGTGCCAGCAGCCGAAGGGGCGCAGGGGATAGCAATCAGCCCCAGCATTTT,CASSRRGAGDSNQPQHF
TRBV9,.,TRBJ1-1,TGTGCCAGCAGCCCCCGTGTGTGGGGAGAAGCTTTCTTT,CASSPRVWGEAFF
TRBV18,.,TRBJ2-7,TGTGCCAGCTCACCGACAGGACCCTACGAGCAGTACTTC,CASSPTGPYEQYF
TRBV5-1,.,TRBJ1-4,TGCGCCAGCAGCCAGACACCAACTAATGAAAAACTGTTTTTT,CASSQTPTNEKLFF